This TCR beta chain was profiled in a study of shared clonotypes between healthy human individuals. Germline CDR1 and CDR2: SEHNR and FQNEAQ (reference sequence). Trimming pared 5 bases from V and 2 bases from J, leaving 15 bases between. The CDR3 consists of 16 residues. The material for each subset, its genomic DNA, was split evenly across several immunoSEQ plates. Method: immunoSEQ multiplex PCR; TCRdb's copy keeps in-frame clones and lacks some. The sample gives fewer than 850,000 clones, around 96% of which show up once; around 0.21% is in the top ten. Terminally differentiated effector memory CD45RA+ cells were excluded from the naive CD8 cells, which were CD45RO-negative and positively selected for CCR7. Study donors comprised healthy, HIV-negative adults devoid of recent acute infection or vaccination.

Material for sequencing was naive CD8+ T cells sorted from blood. The TCR originated in a man aged 25-45 years in good health. The chain carries TRBV7-9 and TRBJ1-4; perhaps TRBD1 as D (5 bases). The CDR3, as DNA: TGTGCCAGCAGCGCCTCGGGGGAGATTACTAATGAAAAACTGTTTTTT. This translates into CASSASGEITNEKLFF.